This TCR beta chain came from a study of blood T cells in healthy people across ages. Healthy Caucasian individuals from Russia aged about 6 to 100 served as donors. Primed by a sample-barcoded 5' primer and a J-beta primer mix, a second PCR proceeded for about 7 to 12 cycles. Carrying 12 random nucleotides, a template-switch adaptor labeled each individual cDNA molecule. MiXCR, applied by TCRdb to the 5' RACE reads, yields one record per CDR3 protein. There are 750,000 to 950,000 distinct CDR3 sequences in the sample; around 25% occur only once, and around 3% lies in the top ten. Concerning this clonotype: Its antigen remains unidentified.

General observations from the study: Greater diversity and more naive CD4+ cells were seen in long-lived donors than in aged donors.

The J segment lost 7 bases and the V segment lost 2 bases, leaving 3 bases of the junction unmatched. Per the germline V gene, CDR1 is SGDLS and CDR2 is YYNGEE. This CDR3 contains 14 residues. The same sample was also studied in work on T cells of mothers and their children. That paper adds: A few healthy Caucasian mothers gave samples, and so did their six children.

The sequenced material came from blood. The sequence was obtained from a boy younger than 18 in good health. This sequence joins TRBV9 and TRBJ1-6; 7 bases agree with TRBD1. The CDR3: CASSVEGANSPLHF. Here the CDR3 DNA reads TGTGCCAGCAGCGTGGAGGGGGCGAATTCACCCCTCCACTTT.